These 4 T cell receptor beta chains came from one sample sequenced in a study of blood T cell repertoires in COVID-19 (dated by TCRdb to the early 2020s). The library came from the immunoSEQ multiplex PCR assay. TCRdb took this table from immuneACCESS and kept in-frame rearrangements with V and J called. Such tables lack part of the clones; where checked against another copy, unresolved V genes explain under half of the gap, and the rest is unexplained. A total of 65,000 to 85,000 clones appear in this sample, 85% to 90% of them only once. Approximately 2.5% of the sample comes from the top ten. The sample consisted of peripheral blood. These receptors came from a human donor in a cohort sampled during active COVID-19.

The chain couples TRBV5-6 to TRBJ2-3; 11 nucleotides align to TRBD2. This CDR3 is 16 amino acids long. V trimming: 1 base; J trimming: 6 bases; junction bases outside the gene matches: 7. Germline loops: CDR1 SGHDT, CDR2 YYEEEE. CDR3 nucleotide sequence: TGTGCCAGCAGCTTGTTCTCTAGCGGGAGGTCGGATACGCAGTATTTT. Translating gives CASSLFSSGRSDTQYF.

The V and J genes are TRBV27 and TRBJ2-1; TRBD2 agrees at 11 bases. This CDR3 has 15 residues. The germline CDR1 and CDR2 sequences are MNHEY and SMNVEV (reference sequence). V was pared by 6 bases and J by 2 bases, with 3 bases of the junction left unmatched. The CDR3 reads CASRLAGGAYNEQFF. In DNA, the CDR3 is TGTGCCAGCAGGTTAGCGGGAGGGGCCTACAATGAGCAGTTCTTC.

The genes are TRBV12-3 or TRBV12-4 and TRBJ2-7; D ambiguous. CDR3 length: 11 amino acids. The V and J ends lost 7 bases and 4 bases respectively, with 8 bases between them. As DNA, the CDR3 is TGTGCCAGCACCATGAGGTACGAGCAGTACTTC. It yields the protein CASTMRYEQYF.

The chain employs TRBV6-2 or TRBV6-3 and TRBJ1-2, with D unresolved. CDR1 and CDR2 (germline): MNHEY, SVGEGT. The CDR3 has 14 residues. V lost 4 bases and J 0 bases, leaving 9 bases between the germline ends. The CDR3 DNA follows: TGTGCCAGCAGTTCCGGCAGCGCTAACTATGGCTACACCTTC. It yields the protein CASSSGSANYGYTF.